This T cell receptor (beta chain) came from a study of CD8+CD57+ T cells in acquired aplastic anemia. Of note for this clonotype: Antigen: not known.

Previously, flow cytometry had revealed CD8+CD57+ cell expansion in the patients chosen for sequencing. The CDR3 is made up of 16 amino acids. Trimming cost V 1 base and J 3 bases, with 16 bases left between them. Germline V gene lookup returns CDR1 MGHDK and CDR2 SYGVNS. Researchers used genomic DNA as the template to profile TCR beta VDJ and CDR3. TCRdb independently ran MiXCR on the reads; one entry per CDR3 protein. The table includes tens of thousands of distinct CDR3 sequences, roughly 72% detected once. Regarding the study as a whole: Controls did not differ significantly from patients in CD8+ Simpson's diversity. Almost 30 sequences, all CD8+ CDR3, were shared between patients and controls.

The chain uses TRBV25-1 and TRBJ2-7; either TRBD1 or TRBD2 may fit D (5 bases each). Sequenced sample: sorted CD4+, CD8+, or CD8+CD57+ T cells (not recorded which) from PBMCs. This clonotype was obtained from a human donor with aplastic anemia. The CDR3 protein is CASSESVAGTNYEQYF. The CDR3 coding sequence is TGTGCCAGCAGTGAATCGGTCGCCGGGACGAACTACGAGCAGTACTTC.